Following are 10 T cell receptor beta chains from one sample sequenced in a study of control samples from healthy donors and cancer patients. Libraries were prepared by immunoSEQ multiplex PCR; TCRdb keeps only in-frame clonotypes and omits some of them. The sample contains more than 150,000 clones, roughly 93% of which appear only once. Source material: blood. The receptors here all came from a man younger than 35 in good health.

The chain joins TRBV7-2 to TRBJ2-5, with D uncertain. V was pared by 8 bases and J by 1 base, with 8 bases between. This CDR3 is 12 amino acids long. CDR1 and CDR2 from the germline V gene are SGHTA and FQGNSA. The CDR3 DNA is TGTGCCAGCTCGGCAGTCCAAGAGACCCAGTACTTC. This translates into CASSAVQETQYF.

The V call is TRBV5-1, the J call TRBJ2-5; the D gene is possibly TRBD2 (7 bases). This CDR3 comprises 16 residues. From germline, CDR1 is SGHRS and CDR2 YFSETQ. V lost 5 bases and J lost 2, with 19 bases in between. The CDR3 reads CASRLRGALEQETQYF. CDR3 in DNA: TGCGCCAGCAGACTCCGGGGGGCGTTAGAACAAGAGACCCAGTACTTC.

The chain couples TRBV3-1 (or the pseudogene TRBV3-2) to TRBJ1-2; 7 bases line up with TRBD1. The germline V gene encodes CDR1 LGHDT and CDR2 YNNKEL (reference sequence). The junction had 7 bases not matched to a gene; V was cut back by 6 bases and J by 3 bases. This CDR3 contains 14 residues. The CDR3 is CASSHTGADYGYTF. For the CDR3, the DNA is TGTGCCAGCAGTCACACAGGGGCGGACTATGGCTACACCTTC.

The gene calls are TRBV12-3 or TRBV12-4 and TRBJ1-2; D is ambiguous. Trimming cost V 2 bases and J 1 base, with 2 bases left between them. The CDR3 consists of 12 residues. The CDR3 protein is CASSLNNYGYTF. In nucleotides, the CDR3 is TGTGCCAGCAGTTTAAATAACTATGGCTACACCTTC.

The V call is TRBV7-9, the J call TRBJ2-3; 7 bases agree with TRBD2. J lost 2 bases, V lost 0 bases, and 2 bases had no gene match. The CDR3 loop spans 15 amino acids. CDR1 is SEHNR and CDR2 is FQNEAQ in the germline V gene (reference sequence). CDR3: CASSLAGLSTDTQYF. The CDR3 nucleotides read TGTGCCAGCAGCTTAGCGGGACTATCCACAGATACGCAGTATTTT.

The chain is built from TRBV10-3 and TRBJ1-4; tentative D call: TRBD1 (5 bases). Trimming pared 5 bases from V and 6 bases from J, leaving 13 bases between. This CDR3 comprises 14 residues. Germline assignment: CDR1 ENHRY and CDR2 SYGVKD. The DNA for the CDR3 is TGTGCCATCAGTTCCAGACAGCAAGATGAAAAACTGTTTTTT. It specifies CAISSRQQDEKLFF.

This sequence joins TRBV28 and TRBJ1-4; no clear D. CDR1 MDHEN and CDR2 SYDVKM come from the germline V gene. This CDR3 region has 12 residues. The ends were cut back, 5 bases at V and 13 bases at J, with 14 bases in the middle. CDR3 region: CASSLNSRILFF. CDR3 in DNA: TGTGCCAGCAGTCTCAACAGTAGGATACTGTTTTTT.

The V gene is TRBV7-9, the J gene TRBJ1-3, with TRBD1 identical over 7 bases. V gave up 5 bases and J gave up 0 bases; unmatched junction bases: 7. Germline V lookup: CDR1 SEHNR, CDR2 FQNEAQ (reference sequence). The CDR3 spans 16 residues. CDR3 sequence: CASSARDSRSGNTIYF. Here the CDR3 DNA reads TGTGCCAGCAGCGCCCGGGACAGCCGCTCTGGAAACACCATATATTTT.

This clone was recorded once. This chain joins TRBV19 and TRBJ1-1; maybe TRBD1 (5 bases). Germline CDR1 is LNHDA and CDR2 is SQIVND (reference sequence). This CDR3 spans 15 amino acids. Trimming stripped 5 bases from V and 0 bases from J, with 13 bases between. As DNA, the CDR3 is TGTGCCAGTAGTTCCTGGGACGGCTTGAACACTGAAGCTTTCTTT. Its translation: CASSSWDGLNTEAFF.

The rearrangement joins TRBV10-3 to TRBJ2-2; the D is unclear. Trimming removed 4 bases at V and 3 bases at J, with 12 bases between. CDR3 length: 15 residues. Germline V CDR1 and CDR2: ENHRY, SYGVKD. CDR3: CAISGEWSDTGELFF. CDR3 DNA sequence: TGTGCCATCAGTGGGGAATGGTCGGACACCGGGGAGCTGTTTTTT.